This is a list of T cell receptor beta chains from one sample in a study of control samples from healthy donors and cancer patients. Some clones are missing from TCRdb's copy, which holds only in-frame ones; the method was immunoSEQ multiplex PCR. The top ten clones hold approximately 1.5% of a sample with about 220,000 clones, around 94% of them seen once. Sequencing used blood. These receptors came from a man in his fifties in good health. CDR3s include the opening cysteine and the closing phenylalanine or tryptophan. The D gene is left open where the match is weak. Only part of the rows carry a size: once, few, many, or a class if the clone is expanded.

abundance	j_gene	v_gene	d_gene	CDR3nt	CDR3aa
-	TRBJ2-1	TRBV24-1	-	TGTGCCACCAGTGACCCGAGCCCAGGGGACGGGTCCTACAATGAGCAGTTCTTC	CATSDPSPGDGSYNEQFF
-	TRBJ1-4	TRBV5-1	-	TGCGCCAGCGCACCGGCCGCGGGAGGTTCTAATGAAAAACTGTTTTTT	CASAPAAGGSNEKLFF
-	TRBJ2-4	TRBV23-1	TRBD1	TGCGCCAGCAGCGGTGGACAGGCGAAAGAAGATCAGTACTTC	CASSGGQAKEDQYF
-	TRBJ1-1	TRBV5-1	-	TGCGCCAGCAGCCCTGGTAGTTATACTGAAGCTTTCTTT	CASSPGSYTEAFF
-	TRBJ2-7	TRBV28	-	TGTGCCAGCACTCCCGGGACCTCGCTCTACGAGCAGTACTTC	CASTPGTSLYEQYF
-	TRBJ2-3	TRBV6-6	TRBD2	TGTGCCAGCAGTTACTGGGGGCGGGGGGGCCTAAATACGCAGTATTTT	CASSYWGRGGLNTQYF
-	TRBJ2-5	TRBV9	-	TGTGCCAGCAGCGTAGCTGAGGGCAGGAAAGGAGAGACCCAGTACTTC	CASSVAEGRKGETQYF
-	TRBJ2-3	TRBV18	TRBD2	TGTGCCAGCTCACCCCTAGGGACTAGCGGGGGTATCGATACGCAGTATTTT	CASSPLGTSGGIDTQYF
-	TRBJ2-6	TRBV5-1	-	TGCGCCAGCAGCCGGGACGGTTTCTCTGGGGCCAACGTCCTGACTTTC	CASSRDGFSGANVLTF
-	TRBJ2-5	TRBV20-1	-	TGCTGCCCCCTTGGGGGAGAGACCCAGTACTTC	CCPLGGETQYF
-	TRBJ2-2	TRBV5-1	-	TGCGCCAGCAGTTCCGGAGCTAAGGCGAACACCGGGGAGCTGTTTTTT	CASSSGAKANTGELFF
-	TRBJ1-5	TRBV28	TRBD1	TGTGCCAGCAGTGGGGGACAGGTTGCAGGACAGCCCCAGCATTTT	CASSGGQVAGQPQHF
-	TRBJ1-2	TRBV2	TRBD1	TGTGCCACCCAACGGGACAGGAACTATGGCTACACCTTC	CATQRDRNYGYTF
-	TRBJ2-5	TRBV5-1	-	TGCGCCAGCAGCCCTAGGGAGCGTAGTCAAGAGACCCAGTACTTC	CASSPRERSQETQYF
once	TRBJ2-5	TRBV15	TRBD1	TGTGCCACCAGCAGAGGACAGGGAAAGGAAGAGACCCAGTACTTC	CATSRGQGKEETQYF
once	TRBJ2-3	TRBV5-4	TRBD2	TGTGCCAGCAGCCGTAGCGGGGGGGGCACAGATACGCAGTATTTT	CASSRSGGGTDTQYF
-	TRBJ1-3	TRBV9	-	TGTGCCAGCAGCGCAGCAGGGTGGTCTGGAAACACCATATATTTT	CASSAAGWSGNTIYF
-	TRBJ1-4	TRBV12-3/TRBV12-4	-	TGTGCCAGCAGGGATAATGAAAAACTGTTTTTT	CASRDNEKLFF
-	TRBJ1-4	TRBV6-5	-	TGTGCCAGCAGTTACAGGGAGGGTGAAAAACTGTTTTTT	CASSYREGEKLFF
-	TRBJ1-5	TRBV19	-	TGTGCCAGTAGTATAGAAGGCAGGGGAAGGGGGAGCAATCAGCCCCAGCATTTT	CASSIEGRGRGSNQPQHF
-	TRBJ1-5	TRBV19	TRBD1	TGTGCCAGTAGTTTTCCAGGACAGGGCCGTAATCAGCCCCAGCATTTT	CASSFPGQGRNQPQHF
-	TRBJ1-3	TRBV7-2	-	TGTGCCAGCAGCTTGACGGGACTTCAGAACACCATATATTTT	CASSLTGLQNTIYF